This T cell receptor beta chain derives from a study of blood T cell repertoires in COVID-19. The V gene lost 2 bases and the J gene lost 2 bases, with 10 bases spanning the gap. Germline CDR1 reads SGHDN; CDR2 reads FVKESK. The CDR3 runs 16 residues. Per the authors' pipeline: Reference gene primer amplification in the assay estimated nucleated cell counts. Only in-frame clones appear in the TCRdb table, and some are missing; sequencing was by immunoSEQ multiplex PCR. Clone size and the V and J calls come from that table; the DNA yielded D and trimming. The sample shows 200,000 or so clones, around four fifths of them seen only once.

The sequence derives from a human donor in a cohort sampled during active COVID-19. The genes are TRBV14 and TRBJ2-6; a possible D gene is TRBD1 (5 bases). Sample: peripheral blood. The CDR3, as DNA: TGTGCCAGCAGCCAAAACAGGTTTCCTGGGGCCAACGTCCTGACTTTC. It specifies CASSQNRFPGANVLTF. The full variable domain, rest sourced from reference TRBV14 and TRBJ2-6, is EAGVTQFPSHSVIEKGQTVTLRCDPISGHDNLYWYRRVMGKEIKFLLHFVKESKQDESGMPNNRFLAERTGGTYSTLKVQPAELEDSGVYFCASSQNRFPGANVLTFGAGSRLTVL.